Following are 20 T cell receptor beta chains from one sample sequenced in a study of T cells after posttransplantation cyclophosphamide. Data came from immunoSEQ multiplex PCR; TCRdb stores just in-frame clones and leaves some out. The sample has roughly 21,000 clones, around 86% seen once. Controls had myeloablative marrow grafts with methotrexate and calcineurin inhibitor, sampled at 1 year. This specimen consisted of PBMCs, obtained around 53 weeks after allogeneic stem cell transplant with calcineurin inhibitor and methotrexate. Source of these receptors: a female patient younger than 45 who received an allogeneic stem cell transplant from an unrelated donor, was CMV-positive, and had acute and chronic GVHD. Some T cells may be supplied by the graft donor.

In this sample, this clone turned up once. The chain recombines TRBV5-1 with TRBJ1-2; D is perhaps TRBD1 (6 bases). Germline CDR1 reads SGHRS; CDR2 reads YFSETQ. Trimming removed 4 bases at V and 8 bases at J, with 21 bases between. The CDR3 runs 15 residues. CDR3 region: CASSTAQGSKRGYTF. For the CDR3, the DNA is TGCGCCAGCAGCACCGCACAGGGTTCTAAGCGAGGCTACACCTTC.

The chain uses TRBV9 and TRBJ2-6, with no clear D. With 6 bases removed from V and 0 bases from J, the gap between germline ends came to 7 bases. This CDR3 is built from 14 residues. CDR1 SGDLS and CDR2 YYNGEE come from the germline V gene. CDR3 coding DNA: TGTGCCAGCACCCAAAACTCTGGGGCCAACGTCCTGACTTTC. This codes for CASTQNSGANVLTF.

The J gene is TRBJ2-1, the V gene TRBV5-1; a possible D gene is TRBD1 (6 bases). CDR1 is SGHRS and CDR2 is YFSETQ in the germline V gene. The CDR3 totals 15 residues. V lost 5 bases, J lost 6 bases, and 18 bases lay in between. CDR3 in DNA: TGCGCCAGCAGTGAACAGGGCCCTGGGGTCAATGAGCAGTTCTTC. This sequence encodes CASSEQGPGVNEQFF.

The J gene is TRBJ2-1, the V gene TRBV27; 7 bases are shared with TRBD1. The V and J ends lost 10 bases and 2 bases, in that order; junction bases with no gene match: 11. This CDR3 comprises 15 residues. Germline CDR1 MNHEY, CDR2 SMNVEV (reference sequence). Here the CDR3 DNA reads TGTGCCACTTTGAGCGCAGGGGGAACCTACAATGAGCAGTTCTTC. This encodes CATLSAGGTYNEQFF.

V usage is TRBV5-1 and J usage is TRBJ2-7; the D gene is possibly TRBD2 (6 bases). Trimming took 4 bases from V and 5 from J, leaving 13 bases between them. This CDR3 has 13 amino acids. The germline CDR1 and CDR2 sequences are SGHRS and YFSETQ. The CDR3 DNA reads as TGCGCCAGCAGCCCACCAGCTAGCGACGAGCAGTACTTC. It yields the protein CASSPPASDEQYF.

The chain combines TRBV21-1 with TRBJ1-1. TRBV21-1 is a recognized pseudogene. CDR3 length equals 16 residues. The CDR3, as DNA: TGTGCCAGCAGCCCTAGGAAGCGGGGGGAGAACACTGAAGCTTTCTTT. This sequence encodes CASSPRKRGENTEAFF.

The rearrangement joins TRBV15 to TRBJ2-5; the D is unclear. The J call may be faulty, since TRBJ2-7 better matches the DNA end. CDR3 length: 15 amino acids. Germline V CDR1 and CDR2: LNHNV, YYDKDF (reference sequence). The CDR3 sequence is CATSRESLGENEQYF. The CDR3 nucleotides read TGTGCCACCAGCAGAGAGTCCTTAGGAGAGAACGAGCAGTACTTC.

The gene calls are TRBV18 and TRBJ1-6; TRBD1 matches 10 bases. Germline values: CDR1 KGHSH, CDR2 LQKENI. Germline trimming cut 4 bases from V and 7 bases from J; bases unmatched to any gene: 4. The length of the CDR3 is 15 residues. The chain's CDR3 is CASSQGQGQNSPLHF. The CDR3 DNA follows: TGTGCCAGCTCACAGGGACAGGGGCAAAATTCACCCCTCCACTTT.

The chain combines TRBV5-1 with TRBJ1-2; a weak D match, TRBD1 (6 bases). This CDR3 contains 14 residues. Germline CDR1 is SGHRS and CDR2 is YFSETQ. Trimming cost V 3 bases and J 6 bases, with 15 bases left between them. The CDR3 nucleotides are TGCGCCAGCAGCTATACGGACAGATCGGATGGCTACACCTTC. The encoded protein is CASSYTDRSDGYTF.

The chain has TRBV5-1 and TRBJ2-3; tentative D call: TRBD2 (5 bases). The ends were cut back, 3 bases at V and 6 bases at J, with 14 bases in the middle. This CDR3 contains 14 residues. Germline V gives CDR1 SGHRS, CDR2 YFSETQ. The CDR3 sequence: CASSWELVTDTQYF. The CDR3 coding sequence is TGCGCCAGCAGCTGGGAACTAGTAACCGATACGCAGTATTTT.

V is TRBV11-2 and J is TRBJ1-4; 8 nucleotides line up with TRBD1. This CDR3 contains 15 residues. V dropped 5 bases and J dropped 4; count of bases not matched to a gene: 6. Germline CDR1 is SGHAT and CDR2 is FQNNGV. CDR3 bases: TGTGCCAGCAGCACAAACGACAGGGGTAATGAAAAACTGTTTTTT. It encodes CASSTNDRGNEKLFF. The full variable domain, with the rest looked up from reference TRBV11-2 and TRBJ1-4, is EAGVAQSPRYKIIEKRQSVAFWCNPISGHATLYWYQQILGQGPKLLIQFQNNGVVDDSQLPKDRFSAERLKGVDSTLKIQPAKLEDSAVYLCASSTNDRGNEKLFFGSGTQLSVL.

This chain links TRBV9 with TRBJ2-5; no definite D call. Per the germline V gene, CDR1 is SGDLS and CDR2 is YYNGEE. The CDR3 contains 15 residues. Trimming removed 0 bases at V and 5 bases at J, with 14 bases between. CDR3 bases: TGTGCCAGCAGCGTAGGCCCAAGCGAGACGGAGACCCAGTACTTC. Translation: CASSVGPSETETQYF.

CDR3 protein: CSVGQGSFPGNTIYF. The CDR3 bases are TGCAGCGTTGGACAGGGCTCCTTTCCTGGAAACACCATATATTTT. The chain uses TRBV29-1 and TRBJ1-3, with 7 bases matching TRBD1. Trimming removed 4 bases from V and 2 bases from J; junction bases left unmatched: 8. Germline V gene data show CDR1 as SQVTM and CDR2 as ANQGSEA. This CDR3 is 15 amino acids long.

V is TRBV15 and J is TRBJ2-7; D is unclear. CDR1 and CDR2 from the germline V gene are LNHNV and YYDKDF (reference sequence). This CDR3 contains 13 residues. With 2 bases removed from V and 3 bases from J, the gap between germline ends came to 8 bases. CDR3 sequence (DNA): TGTGCCACCAGCAGAACCTTGAGCTACGAGCAGTACTTC. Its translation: CATSRTLSYEQYF.

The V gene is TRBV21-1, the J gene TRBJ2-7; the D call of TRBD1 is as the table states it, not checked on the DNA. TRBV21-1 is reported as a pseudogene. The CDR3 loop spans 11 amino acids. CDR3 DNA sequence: TGTGCCATCATGGACACTTACGAGCAGTACTTC. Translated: CAIMDTYEQYF.

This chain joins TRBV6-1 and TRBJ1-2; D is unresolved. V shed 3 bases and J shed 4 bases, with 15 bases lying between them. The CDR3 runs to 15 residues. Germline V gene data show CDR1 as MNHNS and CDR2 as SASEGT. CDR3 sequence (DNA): TGTGCCAGCAGTGATCAGGCGGGAGGAGGCTATGGCTACACCTTC. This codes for CASSDQAGGGYGYTF.

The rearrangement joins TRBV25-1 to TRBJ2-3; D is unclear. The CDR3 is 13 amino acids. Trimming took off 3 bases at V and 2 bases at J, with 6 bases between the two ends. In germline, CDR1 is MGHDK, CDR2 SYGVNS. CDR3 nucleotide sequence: TGTGCCAGCAGTGATCTAGTCACAGATACGCAGTATTTT. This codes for CASSDLVTDTQYF.

The CDR3 is CASSYGLADGYEQYF. The DNA of the CDR3 is TGTGCCAGCAGTTACGGTCTAGCGGATGGCTACGAGCAGTACTTC. This chain joins TRBV6-5 and TRBJ2-7, with 7 bases that match TRBD2. V lost 2 bases to trimming and J lost 3 bases; unmatched junction nucleotides: 7. Germline loops: CDR1 MNHEY, CDR2 SVGAGI. The CDR3 is made up of 15 amino acids.

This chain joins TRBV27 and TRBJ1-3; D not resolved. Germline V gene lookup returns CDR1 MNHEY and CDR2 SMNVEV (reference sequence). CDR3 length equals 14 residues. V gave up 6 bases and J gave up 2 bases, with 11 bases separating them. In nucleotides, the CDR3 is TGTGCCAGCAGCCAAACGTCGGCTGGAAACACCATATATTTT. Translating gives CASSQTSAGNTIYF.

The CDR3 loop is CASGDRGKIDEQFF. CDR3 sequence (DNA): TGTGCCAGCGGAGACAGGGGAAAGATTGATGAGCAGTTCTTC. The chain recombines TRBV28 with TRBJ2-1; 8 nucleotides agree with TRBD1. J lost 8 bases, V lost 8 bases, and 11 bases had no gene match. CDR1 is MDHEN, CDR2 SYDVKM, per germline. This CDR3 region has 14 residues.